This is a list of T cell receptor beta chains from one sample in a study of cytomegalovirus exposure and HLA in healthy donors. Libraries were prepared by immunoSEQ multiplex PCR; TCRdb keeps only in-frame clonotypes and omits some of them. The table lists 200,000 to 300,000 clones, about 87% of them singletons. The source material was PBMCs. All receptors derive from a man younger than 30 in good health and CMV-seronegative. Each CDR3 is given with its conserved first and last residue. The order of the fields is D gene, clone size, J gene, V gene, CDR3 DNA, CDR3 protein. The D gene is left open where the match is weak. Rows may omit the clone size; those that give it use once, few, many or a size class.

NA | NA | TRBJ1-2 | TRBV5-6 | TGTGCCAGCAGCTGGGGAGGGGCTAACTATGGCTACACCTTC | CASSWGGANYGYTF
NA | NA | TRBJ1-1 | TRBV2 | TGTGCCAGCAATCGCAGGGCGGGAAACACTGAAGCTTTCTTT | CASNRRAGNTEAFF
TRBD1 | NA | TRBJ1-1 | TRBV5-1 | TGCGCCAGCAGCTTGCCTGAGAGGGGGCTCGCCACTGAAGCTTTCTTT | CASSLPERGLATEAFF
NA | NA | TRBJ1-2 | TRBV2 | TGTGCCAGCAGTGATGAGGGAACCGCCAAAACCTTC | CASSDEGTAKTF
TRBD1 | NA | TRBJ2-1 | TRBV28 | TGTGCCAGCAGTACTCCGGGACAGGTGGACAATGAGCAGTTCTTC | CASSTPGQVDNEQFF
NA | NA | TRBJ1-4 | TRBV9 | TGTGCCAGCAGCGTGAGGGCTAATGAAAAACTGTTTTTT | CASSVRANEKLFF
TRBD1 | once | TRBJ1-1 | TRBV4-2 | TGTGCCAGCAGCTCCCGGACAGGGCCTGAAGCTTTCTTT | CASSSRTGPEAFF
TRBD1 | NA | TRBJ2-5 | TRBV13 | TGTGCCAGCAGCCCTCACCCTACCCTAGGACAGGCCCAAGAGACCCAGTACTTC | CASSPHPTLGQAQETQYF
NA | NA | TRBJ1-5 | TRBV19 | TGTGCCAGTAGTATGACCCAGAGGGGAGGGTGGAATCAGCCCCAGCATTTT | CASSMTQRGGWNQPQHF
NA | NA | TRBJ2-5 | TRBV4-1 | TGCGCCAGCAGACGAACAGGGTTCGGGGAGACCCAGTACTTC | CASRRTGFGETQYF
NA | NA | TRBJ1-1 | TRBV5-4 | TGTGCCAGCAGCACCAGGGGGAACACTGAAGCTTTCTTT | CASSTRGNTEAFF
NA | NA | TRBJ2-7 | TRBV4-3 | TGCGCCAGCAGCCAAGATATTCCCTACGAGCAGTACTTC | CASSQDIPYEQYF
TRBD2 | NA | TRBJ2-3 | TRBV30 | TGTGCCTGGAGCCCGGGACTAGCGGGAGTAGGAGATACGCAGTATTTT | CAWSPGLAGVGDTQYF
NA | NA | TRBJ1-2 | TRBV9 | TGTGCCAGCAGCGTAGTCGGCTATGGCTACACCTTC | CASSVVGYGYTF
TRBD1 | NA | TRBJ1-2 | TRBV7-2 | TGTGCCAGCATCCCAGGGGGATCAGGCTATGGCTACACCTTC | CASIPGGSGYGYTF
TRBD1 | once | TRBJ1-2 | TRBV9 | TGTGCCAGCAGTCCAGGGGGACTCTATGGCTACACCTTC | CASSPGGLYGYTF
NA | NA | TRBJ2-7 | TRBV2 | TGTGCCAGCAGGGTACCAGGGATTCTCCCCTACGAGCAGTACTTC | CASRVPGILPYEQYF
TRBD1 | NA | TRBJ1-5 | TRBV5-1 | TGCGCCAGCAGCCCCGACAGGGCGAGTCAGCCCCAGCATTTT | CASSPDRASQPQHF
TRBD2 | NA | TRBJ2-5 | TRBV7-2 | TGTGCCAGCAGCTCGGGACTAGCGGGGACGGAGACCCAGTACTTC | CASSSGLAGTETQYF
NA | NA | TRBJ1-4 | TRBV6-5 | TGTGCCAGCAGTTACTCTGGCCAGGGTTGGGAAAAACTGTTTTTT | CASSYSGQGWEKLFF
NA | NA | TRBJ2-1 | TRBV9 | TGTGCCAGCAGCGTGTTATCGGATGAGCAGTTCTTC | CASSVLSDEQFF
NA | once | TRBJ1-3 | TRBV11-3 | TGTGCCAGCAGCTTAGATCAGACAGGACTTAGCTCTGGAAACACCATATATTTT | CASSLDQTGLSSGNTIYF
TRBD2 | NA | TRBJ2-3 | TRBV27 | TGTGCCAGCACCCGACTAGCTAGCACAGATACGCAGTATTTT | CASTRLASTDTQYF
TRBD2 | NA | TRBJ2-5 | TRBV28 | TGTGCCAGCAGCCGACTAGCGGTAGCCCAAGAGACCCAGTACTTC | CASSRLAVAQETQYF
TRBD1 | NA | TRBJ2-7 | TRBV7-9 | TGTGCCAGCAGCTTTTTAGATCAAAGGGGGCGCGGTTCCTACGAGCAGTACTTC | CASSFLDQRGRGSYEQYF
NA | NA | TRBJ2-1 | TRBV4-3 | TGCGCCAGCAGCCAAGCTAGCACAAGCTCCTACAATGAGCAGTTCTTC | CASSQASTSSYNEQFF
TRBD1 | once | TRBJ1-6 | TRBV6-5 | TGTGCCAGCGCAGCAGGGGGATCCTGGGGTTCACCCCTCCACTTT | CASAAGGSWGSPLHF
TRBD2 | NA | TRBJ2-5 | TRBV11-2 | TGTGCCAGCAGCCAGACTAGCGGGCAAGAGACCCAGTACTTC | CASSQTSGQETQYF
TRBD2 | NA | TRBJ2-1 | TRBV6-1 | TGTGCCAGCAGGAGCGGGGGGGCCTCCTACAATGAGCAGTTCTTC | CASRSGGASYNEQFF
NA | NA | TRBJ1-3 | TRBV27 | TGTGCCAGCAGGCAGGGAAACACCATATATTTT | CASRQGNTIYF
NA | NA | TRBJ2-2 | TRBV9 | TGTGCCAGCAGCGTGCGGCAGACCTCCGGGGAGCTGTTTTTT | CASSVRQTSGELFF
NA | NA | TRBJ2-6 | TRBV28 | TGTGCCAGCAGCCGAGGAGTGGGGAGTGGGGCCAACGTCCTGACTTTC | CASSRGVGSGANVLTF
TRBD1 | NA | TRBJ1-1 | TRBV19 | TGTGCCAGTAGTAGTAGGGGGCGAAGTCTGGGAGTTGACACTGAAGCTTTCTTT | CASSSRGRSLGVDTEAFF
NA | NA | TRBJ2-6 | TRBV18 | TGTGCCAGCTCGCCCAGGGCTAAGACTGGGGCCAACGTCCTGACTTTC | CASSPRAKTGANVLTF
NA | NA | TRBJ2-7 | TRBV6-6 | TGTGCCAGCAGTTATTTCGCGTCTGGCGAGCAGTACTTC | CASSYFASGEQYF
NA | NA | TRBJ2-5 | TRBV27 | TGTGCCAGCAGTTTTGGACAGGGTAGGATTAGCGGGGGACTGTACCAAGAGACCCAGTACTTC | CASSFGQGRISGGLYQETQYF
NA | NA | TRBJ2-5 | TRBV6-1 | TGTGCCAGCAAGCCCAGTATGGCGGGGGAGACCCAGTACTTC | CASKPSMAGETQYF
TRBD1 | NA | TRBJ2-7 | TRBV27 | TGTGCCACCCGGGACAGAGCCTACGAGCAGTACTTC | CATRDRAYEQYF
TRBD1 | NA | TRBJ1-5 | TRBV19 | TGTGCCAGTAGTCCCGACAGGGGAATGAATCAGCCCCAGCATTTT | CASSPDRGMNQPQHF
NA | NA | TRBJ1-2 | TRBV7-9 | TGTGCCAGCAGCCCTCCGGGACACGGTGGCTACACCTTC | CASSPPGHGGYTF
NA | NA | TRBJ2-2 | TRBV27 | TGTGCCAGCAGTTTTATCGGCACCGGGGAGCTGTTTTTT | CASSFIGTGELFF
TRBD2 | NA | TRBJ2-7 | TRBV25-1 | TGTGCCAGCTCGGGACTAGCGGGTCCCTACGAGCAGTACTTC | CASSGLAGPYEQYF
NA | NA | TRBJ2-1 | TRBV5-1 | TGCGCCAGCAGCTTGGGACTTCCGAATGAGCAGTTCTTC | CASSLGLPNEQFF
NA | NA | TRBJ1-4 | TRBV7-2 | TGTGCCAGCAGCTCCCGGTCAGGGGAAAAACTGTTTTTT | CASSSRSGEKLFF
NA | NA | TRBJ2-5 | TRBV7-2 | TGTGCCAGCAGCTTAGAGTCGGGTCCAGAGACCCAGTACTTC | CASSLESGPETQYF
TRBD2 | NA | TRBJ2-2 | TRBV5-1 | TGCGCCAGCAGTAGCGGGAGTACCACCGGGGAGCTGTTTTTT | CASSSGSTTGELFF
NA | NA | TRBJ2-1 | TRBV11-2 | TGTGCCAGCAGCTTATCCCTTCCGCTGAGGAATGAGCAGTTCTTC | CASSLSLPLRNEQFF
NA | few | TRBJ1-1 | TRBV29-1 | TGCAGCGTTGAACCGGGGGGCAGGACGGCTTTCTTT | CSVEPGGRTAFF
NA | NA | TRBJ2-7 | TRBV10-1 | TGCGCCAGCAGTGAAGCGGGACACCTCTACGAGCAGTACTTC | CASSEAGHLYEQYF
TRBD1 | NA | TRBJ1-5 | TRBV27 | TGTGCCAGCAGACACACCGGGACAGGGATTCAGCCCCAGCATTTT | CASRHTGTGIQPQHF
TRBD2 | NA | TRBJ2-7 | TRBV7-2 | TGTGCCAGCAGCCACTCGCCGGGGGGCTACGAGCAGTACTTC | CASSHSPGGYEQYF
TRBD1 | NA | TRBJ1-6 | TRBV5-4 | TGTGCCAGCACCATCGACAGGGCGGCTAATTCACCCCTCCACTTT | CASTIDRAANSPLHF
TRBD1 | NA | TRBJ1-2 | TRBV27 | TGTGCCAGCAGTTTAAACGACAGGGACTATGGCTACACCTTC | CASSLNDRDYGYTF
NA | NA | TRBJ1-5 | TRBV4-3 | TGCGCCAGCAGCAAAGAGGGTGTGGGAGTAGAGGGCTTTCGGCAGCCCCAGCATTTT | CASSKEGVGVEGFRQPQHF
NA | NA | TRBJ2-5 | TRBV7-2 | TGTGCCAGCAGCTTAGTGGCCCAAGGGGGAAGACAACAAGAGACCCAGTACTTC | CASSLVAQGGRQQETQYF
NA | NA | TRBJ1-5 | TRBV6-1 | TGTGCCAGCAGCGACCAGGGGAATCAGCCCCAGCATTTT | CASSDQGNQPQHF
NA | once | TRBJ2-1 | TRBV7-3 | TGTGCCAGCTCGTCAGGGGTCAATGAGCAGTTCTTC | CASSSGVNEQFF
NA | NA | TRBJ2-1 | TRBV4-3 | TGCGCCAGCAGCCAAGAGGTAGCTCCTCCCTCCTACAATGAGCAGTTCTTC | CASSQEVAPPSYNEQFF
NA | NA | TRBJ1-1 | TRBV28 | TGTGCCAGCAGCTCCCGAGCCGAAGCTTTCTTT | CASSSRAEAFF
TRBD2 | NA | TRBJ2-7 | TRBV28 | TGTGCCAGCAGTTTCCCCGGGACTAGCGGAATTTACGAGCAGTACTTC | CASSFPGTSGIYEQYF